This TCR beta chain is drawn from a study of blood T cell repertoires in COVID-19. Some clones are missing from TCRdb's copy, which holds only in-frame ones; the method was immunoSEQ multiplex PCR. The sample lists 210,000 or so clones, roughly nine tenths seen once, with about a tenth in the top ten. The germline V gene encodes CDR1 ENHRY and CDR2 SYGVKD. Trimming took 0 bases from V and 3 from J; bases not matched to a gene: 5. CDR3 length equals 15 residues. The TCR was taken from a man aged 30 to 39 who had recovered from COVID-19. The V and J genes are TRBV10-3 and TRBJ2-7; 7 bases fit TRBD2. The sequencing sample was made of PBMCs or T cells enriched from blood (not recorded which). CDR3 sequence: CAISESGGKGYEQYF. The CDR3, as DNA: TGTGCCATCAGTGAGTCGGGGGGGAAAGGCTACGAGCAGTACTTC.